These 8 T cell receptor beta chains were all obtained from the same sample, sequenced in a study of OX40 agonist ivuxolimab in advanced cancers. Method: immunoSEQ multiplex PCR; TCRdb's copy keeps in-frame clones and lacks some. The repertoire holds 70,000 or so clones, with approximately 92% as singletons. The specimen was CD4+ or CD8+ T cells sorted from blood, collected in a trial of the OX40 agonist ivuxolimab. The receptors were sampled from an adult with an advanced solid tumor such as melanoma, head and neck, liver or kidney cancer.

V and J are TRBV4-1 and TRBJ2-3, with D perhaps matching TRBD2 (6 bases). Trimming pared 7 bases from V and 6 bases from J, leaving 14 bases between. The CDR3 runs 13 residues. Germline V gene sequence: CDR1 MGHRA, CDR2 YSYEKL. The CDR3 spells CASTGGVWDTQYF. Written as DNA, the CDR3 is TGCGCCAGCACTGGCGGGGTTTGGGATACGCAGTATTTT.

This chain connects TRBV6-4 to TRBJ2-1; D tentatively fits TRBD1 or TRBD2 (5 bases each). Germline V gene lookup returns CDR1 MRHNA and CDR2 SNTAGT. V lost 3 bases, J lost 10 bases, and 19 bases lay in between. The CDR3 is 15 residues long. CDR3 sequence reads: CASSDSFTRGGEQFF. The CDR3 DNA is TGTGCCAGCAGTGATTCTTTTACTAGGGGTGGGGAGCAGTTCTTC.

This clone was recorded a few times. The chain combines TRBV15 with TRBJ1-5; 10 bases fit TRBD1. V was pared by 7 bases and J by 6 bases, with 6 bases of the junction left unmatched. CDR1 is LNHNV, CDR2 YYDKDF, per germline (reference sequence). The CDR3 contains 14 residues. The CDR3 DNA sequence: TGTGCCACCACCCCGACAGGGGGCATTCAGCCCCAGCATTTT. It specifies CATTPTGGIQPQHF.

The chain uses TRBV7-3 and TRBJ2-3; no clear D gene. V lost 5 bases and J lost 8, with 14 bases in between. Germline CDR1 SGHTA, CDR2 FQGTGA. This CDR3 has 13 residues. The chain's CDR3 is CASSPRTDGTQYF. The CDR3 DNA sequence: TGTGCCAGCAGCCCACGGACCGACGGTACGCAGTATTTT. Supplemented by reference TRBV7-3 and TRBJ2-3, the full variable domain reads GAGVSQTPSNKVTEKGKYVELRCDPISGHTALYWYRQSLGQGPEFLIYFQGTGAADDSGLPNDRFFAVRPEGSVSTLKIQRTERGDSAVYLCASSPRTDGTQYFGPGTRLTVL.

The chain joins TRBV18 to TRBJ2-2, with D uncertain. Trimming took 2 bases from V and 5 from J, leaving 9 bases between them. The CDR3 runs to 14 residues. Germline V gene lookup returns CDR1 KGHSH and CDR2 LQKENI. DNA of the CDR3: TGTGCCAGCTCACCAAAGCTGTCGACCGGGGAGCTGTTTTTT. Amino acids: CASSPKLSTGELFF. Combining the CDR3 with reference TRBV18 and TRBJ2-2 gives the whole variable domain NAGVMQNPRHLVRRRGQEARLRCSPMKGHSHVYWYRQLPEEGLKFMVYLQKENIIDESGMPKERFSAEFPKEGPSILRIQQVVRGDSAAYFCASSPKLSTGELFFGEGSRLTVL.

The chain uses TRBV2 and TRBJ2-4; D perhaps matches TRBD2 (6 bases). The CDR3 spans 13 residues. The V gene lost 4 bases and the J gene lost 3 bases, with 7 bases spanning the gap. Looked up from germline, CDR1 is SNHLY and CDR2 is FYNNEI. The CDR3 region is CASSGGVKNIQYF. The CDR3 coding sequence is TGTGCCAGCAGTGGGGGGGTCAAAAACATTCAGTACTTC.

This chain uses TRBV29-1 with TRBJ2-5; 7 bases align to TRBD1. The CDR3 sequence is 13 residues long. CDR1 and CDR2 (germline): SQVTM, ANQGSEA. The V segment lost 5 bases and the J segment 4 bases; nucleotides outside the gene matches: 7. CDR3 nucleotides: TGCAGCGTTCCGACAGGGTTGGGAGAGACCCAGTACTTC. Residues: CSVPTGLGETQYF. Full variable domain (remainder filled in from reference TRBV29-1 and TRBJ2-5): SAVISQKPSRDICQRGTSLTIQCQVDSQVTMMFWYRQQPGQSLTLIATANQGSEATYESGFVIDKFPISRPNLTFSTLTVSNMSPEDSSIYLCSVPTGLGETQYFGPGTRLLVL.

V and J are TRBV10-1 and TRBJ2-5; no clear D. The CDR3 length is 15 residues. The ends were cut back, 2 bases at V and 1 base at J, with 11 bases in the middle. Germline V gene sequence: CDR1 WNHNN, CDR2 SYGVQD (reference sequence). This chain's CDR3 is CASSETPGPQETQYF. The CDR3 DNA follows: TGCGCCAGCAGTGAGACACCAGGTCCCCAAGAGACCCAGTACTTC.